Detailed here is one T cell receptor beta chain. This clonotype was recorded only once. Which antigen it targets is not known. Base-call qualities are not available, and no considerably larger clone is one nucleotide away. Just one read gives weak support. Preparation of the library involved PCR. DNA from cultured CD4+ T cells underwent TCR sequencing with the Oncomine TCR Beta short-read assay at the Johns Hopkins FTIC core. Genomic DNA was extracted from the cultured CD4+ T cells with the QIAamp micro DNA kit. Oncomine TCR Beta libraries from cultured CD4+ T cells were pooled using unique dual indexes and sequenced on an Illumina iSeq 100. The source study handled its data this way. Non-productive sequences were removed, and CDR3s not starting with C, not ending with F or W, or shorter than 7 amino acids were discarded. The MANAFEST web application was used to identify antigen-specific clonotypes by comparing peptide-stimulated wells against reference wells and other culture wells. For a clone to be called positive, the clone needed an FDR below 0.05, an odds ratio above 5, and a productive frequency above 0.1% in at least two of three replicate wells. Clonotypes that were significantly expanded in both SARS-CoV-2 spike wells and at least one common cold coronavirus spike condition were defined as cross-reactive. Levenshtein distances (stringdist) and unrooted phylogenetic trees (ape) in R version 3.6.1 were used to assess CDR3 homology. Clones were called with MiXCR by TCRdb after fastp trimmed the public reads at Q25, and only in-frame beta chains were retained. Each CDR3 protein gets just one entry, which takes the most common genes and DNA from the rows behind it. TCRdb's processing, not the authors' own work, is the source of the V and J calls. Present in this sample are about 21,000 distinct CDR3 sequences, approximately 56% of which were seen just once. Of the sample, more than 8.5% falls within the top ten clones.

The treatment or condition label corresponds to: approximately 11-day PBMC culture with coronavirus spike peptide pools or control peptides (ViraFEST assay). The ViraFEST assay was used in the study, in which antigen-specific T cells were expanded with peptide pools and expanded clonotypes were subsequently identified by TCR sequencing. The convalescent patients' positive SARS-CoV-2 PCR tests fell between March and December 2020, which was before the Alpha, Beta and Delta variants emerged in the United States. PBMCs were cultured at under 2.5 million per well in IMDM supplemented with roughly 5% human AB serum and around 10 IU/ml IL-2, with approximately 9.5 ug/ml peptide pools added. Half of the culture medium was replaced with fresh IL-2-containing medium on days 3 and 7. CD4+ T cells were isolated after 10 days of culture through negative selection using the EasySep CD4+ T cell isolation kit. Ficoll-Paque Plus gradient centrifugation was used to isolate PBMCs from whole blood, and the isolated PBMCs were then either used fresh or cryopreserved at -140C. In general, triplicate wells were set up for every culture condition.

This sample stems from a study of vaccination and CD4 T cells after COVID-19 (dated by TCRdb to the early 2020s). A note on the overall study: Convalescent patients had a positive SARS-CoV-2 result on nasal swab PCR, and of these patients, about ten had mild disease and one had severe disease. The convalescent cohort comprised six males and four females, including two Hispanic individuals, seven Caucasians, two Asians and one multiracial person. Participants got two doses of the Pfizer-BioNTech BNT162b2 vaccine (n=8) or two doses of the Moderna mRNA-1273 vaccine (n=2). Post-COVID blood samples from convalescent patients were collected a median of 101 days after diagnosis, with a range of about 30 to 170 days. The time from the second vaccine dose to post-vaccine blood sampling had a median of roughly 70 days and ranged from roughly 13 to 241 days. For stimulating the cultures, overlapping spike peptide pools were used, derived from SARS-CoV-2 as well as from the common cold coronaviruses HCoV-NL63, HCoV-OC43 and HCoV-229E. In control cultures, a CEFX viral epitope pool was used as positive control, an HIV-1 Nef peptide pool was used as negative control, or no peptide was added. In around 10 COVID-19 convalescent patients and a handful of infection-naive healthy vaccine recipients, researchers compared the spike-specific CD4+ TCR repertoire from before mRNA vaccination with the repertoire from after. Broad study findings and their caveats: Among the post-vaccine SARS-CoV-2-reactive clones in convalescent patients, a median about 86% showed up only after vaccination, which suggests vaccine-specific priming. The median count of SARS-CoV-2-reactive clonotypes went up from 21 after infection to more than 30 after vaccination, although the change was not significant. In convalescent patients, nearly all vaccine-specific clones (304 of 307) were found to be mono-reactive for SARS-CoV-2 spike rather than cross-reactive with common cold coronaviruses. The number of convalescent patients in the study was relatively small, and the study did not examine early timepoints following natural infection.

CDR1 and CDR2, looked up from the germline V gene, are MNHEY and SVGAGI. Including cysteine and phenylalanine, the CDR3 has 12 amino acids. CDR3 DNA only is kept here, 36 bases in frame from base 1. V loses 4 bases, J loses 4 bases, and the germline ends lie 5 bases apart. This sequence was found in a human donor who had recovered from COVID-19. The chain uses TRBV6-5 and TRBJ1-3; the D gene lacks a confident call. Sample: CD4+ T cells from blood, cultured in vitro, taken after SARS-CoV-2 vaccination. The CDR3 loop reads CASSSEGNTIYF. The base sequence is TGTGCCAGCAGTTCGGAGGGAAACACCATATATTTT.